The clone carrying this T cell receptor (beta chain) rates as medium-sized (0.01 to 0.1%). Its target is not known. This table comes from immunoSEQ multiplex PCR, and its TCRdb copy is limited to in-frame clones, with some not included. The sample yields just under 6,500 clones, roughly 74% seen once. This CDR3 is built from 15 residues. CDR1 is KGHSH, CDR2 LQKENI, per germline. V trimming: 3 bases; J trimming: 4 bases; junction bases outside the gene matches: 2. The data originate from a study of tumor-infiltrating lymphocytes in localized non-small cell lung cancer. For the study at large: Each patient gave resected tumor and non-adjacent uninvolved lung tissue.

Overall study results and limits: Each assay used a separate piece of the same tissue.

V gene TRBV18 combines with J gene TRBJ2-1; 11 bases map to TRBD2. Sequenced input: lung tumor tissue. The receptor comes from a human donor with non-small cell lung cancer. CDR3 bases: TGTGCCAGCTCACCTAGCGGGGGGGGATACAATGAGCAGTTCTTC. It is translated as CASSPSGGGYNEQFF.